A selection of T cell receptor beta chains follows, all from one sample in a study of OX40 agonist ivuxolimab in advanced cancers. Profiling relied on immunoSEQ multiplex PCR, and the TCRdb table lists in-frame clones only, not all of them. The repertoire holds roughly 80,000 clones, 85% to 95% seen once, with 5.5% to 7% in the top ten. Sequencing was performed on CD4+ or CD8+ T cells sorted from blood, taken in a trial of the OX40 agonist ivuxolimab. The source is an adult with an advanced solid tumor such as melanoma, head and neck, liver or kidney cancer. Both conserved end residues are part of each CDR3. A D gene is named only where the DNA matches it firmly. Clone size is given for some rows only: seen once, a few or many times, or a class if the clone is expanded.

j_call clone_size d_call v_call cdr3_nt cdr3_aa
TRBJ2-7 NA NA TRBV27 TGTGCCAGCGGGCGACGTTTGGTAATTGGCGAGCAGTACTTC CASGRRLVIGEQYF
TRBJ1-1 NA NA TRBV19 TGTGCCAGTAGTATTACTCAAGGGTACACTGAAGCTTTCTTT CASSITQGYTEAFF
TRBJ2-1 once TRBD1 TRBV6-1 TGTGCCAGCAGTGAAACGCCCGGGACAGATTACAATGAGCAGTTCTTC CASSETPGTDYNEQFF
TRBJ2-3 NA TRBD2 TRBV9 TGTGCCAGCAGCGTGAGCGGGGGGACAGATACGCAGTATTTT CASSVSGGTDTQYF
TRBJ2-7 NA NA TRBV5-1 TGCGCCAGCAGCTCTCCCCGGTCCCGCACACCCTACGAGCAGTACTTC CASSSPRSRTPYEQYF
TRBJ2-7 once NA TRBV5-4 TGTGCCAGCAGCCTGGGGGAAGGGCCCTACGAGCAGTACTTC CASSLGEGPYEQYF
TRBJ2-7 NA NA TRBV30 TGTGCCGGGGGGACGTACGAGCAGTACTTC CAGGTYEQYF
TRBJ2-5 NA NA TRBV7-9 TGTGCCAGCAGCTTAGCGGGCCAGAGAGAGACCCAGTACTTC CASSLAGQRETQYF
TRBJ2-1 NA NA TRBV6-5 TGTGCCAGCAGTTTAAATGGGAAAGGGACTGAGCAGTTCTTC CASSLNGKGTEQFF
TRBJ2-7 NA NA TRBV30 TGTGCCTGGAGTGGGCTAGCGCCCGAGCAGTACTTC CAWSGLAPEQYF
TRBJ2-7 NA TRBD2 TRBV10-1 TGCGCCAGCAGTGACGGACTAGCGGGATACGAGCAGTACTTC CASSDGLAGYEQYF
TRBJ2-2 NA NA TRBV2 TGTGCCGGGAAAGGGGGAGGGATGAACACCGGGGAGCTGTTTTTT CAGKGGGMNTGELFF
TRBJ1-5 few NA TRBV6-6 TGTGCCAGCAGTTATCGGCTCGGGGCGGATCAGCCCCAGCATTTT CASSYRLGADQPQHF
TRBJ2-3 NA NA TRBV13 TGTGCCAGCAGCACGGATACGCAGTATTTT CASSTDTQYF
TRBJ2-7 NA NA TRBV11-2 TGTGCCAGCAGCTCGGGGGCCTCCTACGAGCAGTACTTC CASSSGASYEQYF
TRBJ2-7 NA NA TRBV10-3 TGTGCCATCAGTGAGTCAGACAGATACGAGCAGTACTTC CAISESDRYEQYF
TRBJ1-1 NA NA TRBV19 TGTGCCAGTAGTAGGTCCGAGAACACTGAAGCTTTCTTT CASSRSENTEAFF
TRBJ1-3 once TRBD1 TRBV6-6 TGTGCCAGCAGTTACTCCCCGGACAGGGGAGGAAACACCATATATTTT CASSYSPDRGGNTIYF
TRBJ2-7 NA TRBD1 TRBV4-3 TGCGCCAGCAGCCAAGATCGTCAGGGGGCCCACGAGCAGTACTTC CASSQDRQGAHEQYF
TRBJ1-1 NA NA TRBV27 TGTGCCAGCAGCCAATATACCAGAGGAATGAACACTGAAGCTTTCTTT CASSQYTRGMNTEAFF
TRBJ2-7 NA TRBD1 TRBV28 TGTGCCAGCTCTGGGGATACAGGGGTCGAAACCTACGAGCAGTACTTC CASSGDTGVETYEQYF
TRBJ2-3 NA NA TRBV5-5 TGTGCCAGCACCAGCACAGATACGCAGTATTTT CASTSTDTQYF
TRBJ2-2 NA TRBD2 TRBV7-8 TGTGCCAGCAGCTTAGAGTTAGCGGGGGTTTTCACCGGGGAGCTGTTTTTT CASSLELAGVFTGELFF
TRBJ2-3 NA NA TRBV9 TGTGCCAGCAGCGTAGTGGGGGGCCTCACAGATACGCAGTATTTT CASSVVGGLTDTQYF
TRBJ2-1 NA NA TRBV30 TGTGCCTGGAGCGAAGGGACCAACTCCTACAATGAGCAGTTCTTC CAWSEGTNSYNEQFF
TRBJ2-7 NA NA TRBV7-6 TGTGCCAGCAGCTTAGTTGACACCACCTACGAGCAGTACTTC CASSLVDTTYEQYF
TRBJ2-2 NA TRBD2 TRBV27 TGTGCCAGCAGTTTCCTTTTTTCGGGAGGGCCGGCCGGGGAGCTGTTTTTT CASSFLFSGGPAGELFF
TRBJ2-2 NA TRBD1 TRBV15 TGTGCCACCAGCAGCCCGGACAGGGGTATTTACACCGGGGAGCTGTTTTTT CATSSPDRGIYTGELFF
TRBJ2-1 NA NA TRBV7-3 TGTGCCAGCAGCCAAGGACTGCTCGGGGAGCAGTTCTTC CASSQGLLGEQFF
TRBJ2-7 NA NA TRBV7-2 TGTGCCAGCAGCTTTCACGGCTCCTACGAGCAGTACTTC CASSFHGSYEQYF
TRBJ2-7 few TRBD2 TRBV2 TGTGCCAGCAAGGAACTAGCGGGGGGCTACGAGCAGTACTTC CASKELAGGYEQYF
TRBJ2-7 NA NA TRBV5-6 TGTGCCAGCAGCTTGGGGATCGGGACGTACGAGCAGTACTTC CASSLGIGTYEQYF
TRBJ1-1 few TRBD1 TRBV9 TGTGCCAGCAGCGTCATCCCGACAGGGGTCAACACTGAAGCTTTCTTT CASSVIPTGVNTEAFF
TRBJ2-1 NA NA TRBV4-1 TGCGCCAGCAGTAGTAGCGCACCCTCCTACAATGAGCAGTTCTTC CASSSSAPSYNEQFF
TRBJ2-3 NA TRBD2 TRBV2 TGTGCCAGCAACGAAACGCCTAGCGGGAGGGCCCCCGGCACAGATACGCAGTATTTT CASNETPSGRAPGTDTQYF
TRBJ1-1 NA TRBD1 TRBV13 TGTGCCAGCAGCTTAGCGGGGGGACAGGGGAACACTGAAGCTTTCTTT CASSLAGGQGNTEAFF
TRBJ2-7 NA NA TRBV7-9 TGTGCCAGCAGCGGAACCGACAGATCCTACGAGCAGTACTTC CASSGTDRSYEQYF
TRBJ2-6 NA NA TRBV12-5 TGTGCTAGTGGTTTGGAACCCTCGGGGGCCAACGTCCTGACTTTC CASGLEPSGANVLTF
TRBJ1-2 NA NA TRBV7-9 TGTGCCAGCAGCGGGGGGGGGCACGTGAGACATGGCTACACCTTC CASSGGGHVRHGYTF
TRBJ1-6 NA TRBD1 TRBV27 TGTGCCAGCAGTTTAGAGTTCGGGACAGGCTATTCACCCCTCCACTTT CASSLEFGTGYSPLHF
TRBJ2-7 NA NA TRBV5-6 TGTGCCAGCAGCTTCGGCAGTCTCGACGAGCAGTACTTC CASSFGSLDEQYF
TRBJ2-5 NA TRBD2 TRBV4-1 TGCGCCAGCAGCCAAGCGACTAGCGGGAGACGCGAGACCCAGTACTTC CASSQATSGRRETQYF
TRBJ1-1 NA NA TRBV27 TGTGCCAGCAGTCCCTTCGGGGGTTGGAACACTGAAGCTTTCTTT CASSPFGGWNTEAFF
TRBJ2-1 NA NA TRBV10-1 TGCGCCAGCAGTGTGGGGTTCTACAATGAGCAGTTCTTC CASSVGFYNEQFF
TRBJ1-5 NA NA TRBV27 TGTGCCAGCAGTTCGCAGGGCCCTTCCTTCAATCAGCCCCAGCATTTT CASSSQGPSFNQPQHF
TRBJ2-3 NA NA TRBV5-1 TGCGCCAGCACCCTCCTAACTAGCACAGATACGCAGTATTTT CASTLLTSTDTQYF
TRBJ1-5 few NA TRBV19 TGTGCCAGTAGTCCTTGGACAGACTATAGCAATCAGCCCCAGCATTTT CASSPWTDYSNQPQHF
TRBJ2-7 NA NA TRBV30 TGTGCCTGGAGTGTAGGGGGGTCCTACGAGCAGTACTTC CAWSVGGSYEQYF
TRBJ2-5 NA TRBD2 TRBV10-3 TGTGCCATCAGTGAGAGAGCGGGAGGGACCCAAGAGACCCAGTACTTC CAISERAGGTQETQYF
TRBJ1-1 NA TRBD1 TRBV29-1 TGCAGCGTTGAAGACTTCGGACAGGGGATGAACACTGAAGCTTTCTTT CSVEDFGQGMNTEAFF
TRBJ2-7 NA NA TRBV2 TGTGCCAGCCCCCCGACAGTCTTGACGTCTGCCAACGAGCAGTACTTC CASPPTVLTSANEQYF
TRBJ2-7 NA NA TRBV5-5 TGTGCCAGCAGCTTGGTTATGGACAGCAACCCCTACGAGCAGTACTTC CASSLVMDSNPYEQYF
TRBJ2-2 NA NA TRBV27 TGTGCCAGCAGTCCTCTAGGGGGGGGGCCGAGGAACACCGGGGAGCTGTTTTTT CASSPLGGGPRNTGELFF
TRBJ1-1 NA NA TRBV6-5 TGTGCCAGCAGTTATATGATAGGGCCAAGCACTGAAGCTTTCTTT CASSYMIGPSTEAFF
TRBJ2-7 NA TRBD2 TRBV6-5 TGTGCCAGCAGTGTGGGGACTAGCGGGCTCTACGAGCAGTACTTC CASSVGTSGLYEQYF
TRBJ2-1 NA NA TRBV11-3 TGTGCCAGCAGTTCGTTCTACAATGAGCAGTTCTTC CASSSFYNEQFF
TRBJ2-7 NA TRBD2 TRBV5-1 TGCGCCAGCAGCTTCCCGGCGGGAGCAGCGTCCTACGAGCAGTACTTC CASSFPAGAASYEQYF
TRBJ2-7 NA NA TRBV4-1 TGCGCCAGCAGCTCGGACAGCGGTCCCTACGAGCAGTACTTC CASSSDSGPYEQYF